The 15 T cell receptor beta chains below come from one sample, sequenced in a study of beta chain features in type 1 diabetes. cDNA synthesis used the whole RNA isolate, giving expressed TCRB sequences. Only in-frame clones appear in the TCRdb table, and some are missing; sequencing was by immunoSEQ multiplex PCR. Found here are approximately 90,000 clones, 30% to 40% of them singletons; the top ten hold about 0.5%. Sequences were obtained from stem cell memory CD4+ T cells from blood. The receptors stem from a woman between 18 and 29 years old in good health.

V is TRBV14 and J is TRBJ2-7; 10 nucleotides match TRBD1. This CDR3 is built from 15 residues. CDR1 and CDR2 (germline): SGHDN, FVKESK. Germline trimming cut 1 base from V and 5 bases from J; bases unmatched to any gene: 5. The CDR3 sequence: CASSQVRQGAHEQYF. Here the CDR3 DNA reads TGTGCCAGCAGCCAAGTGAGACAGGGGGCGCACGAGCAGTACTTC.

This chain connects TRBV9 to TRBJ2-1, with 9 nucleotides matching TRBD1. The CDR3 has 16 residues. V was clipped by 0 bases and J by 1 base; unmatched bases: 2. Germline V CDR1 and CDR2: SGDLS, YYNGEE. CDR3 sequence reads: CASSVGGQGSYNEQFF. CDR3 bases: TGTGCCAGCAGCGTAGGCGGACAGGGGTCCTACAATGAGCAGTTCTTC.

CDR3 protein: CATDEGGRRQYF. The CDR3 DNA follows: TGTGCCACGGATGAGGGGGGGCGTCGGCAGTACTTC. The chain combines TRBV19 with TRBJ2-7; possible D gene TRBD2, 7 bases. Germline V gene sequence: CDR1 LNHDA, CDR2 SQIVND (reference sequence). The CDR3 consists of 12 residues. V shed 10 bases and J shed 9 bases, with 19 bases lying between them.

A few counts support this clone. The chain joins TRBV5-5 to TRBJ1-1; D gene ambiguous. Germline values: CDR1 SGHKS, CDR2 YYEKEE (reference sequence). This CDR3 region has 12 residues. V lost 5 bases to trimming and J lost 3 bases, with 8 bases between them. The CDR3 nucleotides are TGTGCCAGCAGTCGTTTTCACACTGAAGCTTTCTTT. Its translation is CASSRFHTEAFF.

The chain recombines TRBV10-2 with TRBJ1-1, with D possibly matching TRBD1 (6 bases). CDR1 is WSHSY and CDR2 is SAAADI in the germline V gene. This CDR3 comprises 13 residues. The V end was cut by 6 bases, the J end by 1 base, with 9 bases between. The CDR3 region is CASRDRQNTEAFF. The CDR3 DNA reads TGCGCCAGCAGAGACAGGCAGAACACTGAAGCTTTCTTT.

This clone came up a few times. V is TRBV7-9 and J is TRBJ1-1; tentative D call: TRBD1 (6 bases). V was shortened by 1 base and J by 0 bases, with 9 bases between the two germline ends. Looked up from germline, CDR1 is SEHNR and CDR2 is FQNEAQ (reference sequence). The CDR3 runs to 15 residues. In DNA form, the CDR3 reads TGTGCCAGCAGCTTAGAAGGGACATTGAACACTGAAGCTTTCTTT. As protein: CASSLEGTLNTEAFF.

This sequence joins TRBV2 and TRBJ1-2; TRBD1 might be the D (5 bases). Trimming pared 6 bases from V and 4 bases from J, leaving 12 bases between. The CDR3 length is 13 residues. Germline CDR1 and CDR2: SNHLY and FYNNEI. The CDR3: CASRALGGYGYTF. As DNA, the CDR3 is TGTGCCAGCAGAGCCCTCGGGGGCTATGGCTACACCTTC. Drawing the rest from reference TRBV2 and TRBJ1-2, the complete variable domain is EPEVTQTPSHQVTQMGQEVILRCVPISNHLYFYWYRQILGQKVEFLVSFYNNEISEKSEIFDDQFSVERPDGSNFTLKIRSTKLEDSAMYFCASRALGGYGYTFGSGTRLTVV.

The chain has TRBV15 and TRBJ2-4; 10 bases match TRBD2. With V trimmed by 1 base and J by 9 bases, 12 bases remained unmatched. CDR3 size: 17 residues. Germline assignment: CDR1 LNHNV and CDR2 YYDKDF (reference sequence). CDR3 coding DNA: TGTGCCACCAGCAGAGGTCCGGCTAGCGGGAGTGGAAGCATTCAGTACTTC. As protein: CATSRGPASGSGSIQYF.

This clone has only a few counts. The CDR3 region has the DNA TGTGCCAGCAGCTTGATACGACAGGGCGAGAGTGGCTACACCTTC. Its protein product is CASSLIRQGESGYTF. The chain is built from TRBV5-5 and TRBJ1-2, with TRBD1 matching 7 bases. V lost 1 base to trimming and J lost 7 bases; unmatched junction nucleotides: 10. Germline V gene lookup returns CDR1 SGHKS and CDR2 YYEKEE (reference sequence). The CDR3 sequence is 15 residues long.

This clone was observed a few times. V and J are TRBV29-1 and TRBJ1-1; D ambiguous. This CDR3 comprises 12 residues. Trimming pared 6 bases from V and 8 bases from J, leaving 16 bases between. The germline V gene encodes CDR1 SQVTM and CDR2 ANQGSEA. This chain's CDR3 is CSVSRWEGEAFF. The CDR3 bases are TGCAGCGTCTCGCGCTGGGAGGGCGAAGCTTTCTTT. Full variable domain (outside the CDR3, taken from reference TRBV29-1 and TRBJ1-1): SAVISQKPSRDICQRGTSLTIQCQVDSQVTMMFWYRQQPGQSLTLIATANQGSEATYESGFVIDKFPISRPNLTFSTLTVSNMSPEDSSIYLCSVSRWEGEAFFGQGTRLTVV.

This clone was seen a few times. The chain is built from TRBV7-2 and TRBJ1-5; D gene uncertain. This CDR3 has 14 residues. V gave up 4 bases and J gave up 7 bases, with 14 bases separating them. Germline-derived CDR1 and CDR2 are SGHTA and FQGNSA. This chain's CDR3 is CASSSQEGWQPQHF. The CDR3 DNA sequence: TGTGCCAGCAGCTCCCAGGAGGGCTGGCAGCCCCAGCATTTT.

The DNA of the CDR3 is TGCGCCAGCAGCTCTGGACGAGTTGGGGAGTATGGCTACACCTTC. It is translated as CASSSGRVGEYGYTF. The rearrangement links TRBV5-1 to TRBJ1-2; D not certain. The CDR3 spans 15 residues. Deletions cut 3 bases from V and 5 bases from J, with 17 bases between. Germline V gene sequence: CDR1 SGHRS, CDR2 YFSETQ.

The chain links TRBV5-1 to TRBJ1-1, with TRBD1 identical over 7 bases. Germline CDR1 and CDR2: SGHRS and YFSETQ. This CDR3 comprises 13 residues. The V and J ends lost 4 bases and 5 bases, in that order; junction bases with no gene match: 5. The CDR3 loop reads CASSTGVETEAFF. DNA of the CDR3: TGCGCCAGCAGCACAGGGGTCGAGACTGAAGCTTTCTTT.

The V gene is TRBV10-3, the J gene TRBJ1-5; possible D gene TRBD1, 6 bases. The ends were cut back, 6 bases at V and 9 bases at J, with 15 bases in the middle. CDR1 ENHRY and CDR2 SYGVKD come from the germline V gene. The CDR3 has 13 residues. The CDR3 DNA reads TGTGCCATCAGGGCACAGGGAGTAGGGCCCCAGCATTTT. The encoded protein is CAIRAQGVGPQHF.

This clone occurred a few times. The chain is built from TRBV4-3 and TRBJ2-7; 7 bases fit TRBD2. Trimming took 5 bases from V and 4 from J; bases not matched to a gene: 8. CDR1 is LGHNA and CDR2 is YSLEER in the germline V gene. The CDR3 length is 14 residues. CDR3 in DNA: TGCGCCAGCAGCTTGGGGGGGAGGAAGTACGAGCAGTACTTC. Translation: CASSLGGRKYEQYF.